Here is one T cell receptor beta chain with its context. As yet, its antigen is unknown. The germline gene is not matched at one end of the junction; a read error may be the cause. PCR involved 60 Vbeta and 13 Jbeta primers. The protocol was immunoSEQ multiplex PCR, while the TCRdb copy is restricted to in-frame clones and leaves out a portion. The sample includes about 120,000 clones, roughly a tenth seen only once; the top ten take less than 4%. The CDR3 is made up of 16 amino acids. The germline V gene has CDR1 SGHVS and CDR2 FNYEAQ. These data belong to a study of cytomegalovirus exposure and HLA in healthy donors. Study-wide results and caveats: Some V segments, including TRBV6-2 and TRBV6-3, were excluded as indistinguishable. What a later analysis reportedly showed was that an Asian-associated ancestry cluster had fewer N-insertions than the approximately 700-donor mean.

The study sampled nominally healthy donors, though unrecorded immune exposures were likely. The receptor's source is a man between 25 and 39 years old in good health and CMV-seronegative. The sequencing input was PBMCs. This sequence joins TRBV7-6 and TRBJ1-1; 12 bases are shared with TRBD1. CDR3: CASRTGTGGLKTEAFF. CDR3 coding DNA: TGTGCCAGCAGGACCGGGACAGGGGGCCTGAAAACTGAAGCTTTCTTT.